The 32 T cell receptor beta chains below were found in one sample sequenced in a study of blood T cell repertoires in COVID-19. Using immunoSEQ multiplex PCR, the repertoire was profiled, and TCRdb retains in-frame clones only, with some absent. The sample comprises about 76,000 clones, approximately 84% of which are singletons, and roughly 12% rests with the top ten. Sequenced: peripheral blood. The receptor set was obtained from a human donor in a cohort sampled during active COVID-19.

The CDR3 DNA reads as TGCGCCAGCAGCCAAGACGGTGGCAATGAGCAGTTCTTC. Protein: CASSQDGGNEQFF. This sequence joins TRBV4-1 and TRBJ2-1; unclear D gene. The CDR3 runs 13 residues. The germline V gene encodes CDR1 MGHRA and CDR2 YSYEKL. With 0 bases removed from V and 6 bases from J, the gap between germline ends came to 6 bases.

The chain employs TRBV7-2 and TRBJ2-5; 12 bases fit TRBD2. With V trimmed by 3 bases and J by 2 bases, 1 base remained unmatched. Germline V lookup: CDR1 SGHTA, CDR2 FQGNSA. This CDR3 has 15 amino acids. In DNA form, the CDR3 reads TGTGCCAGCAGCTTCACTAGCGGGGGGCAAGAGACCCAGTACTTC. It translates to CASSFTSGGQETQYF.

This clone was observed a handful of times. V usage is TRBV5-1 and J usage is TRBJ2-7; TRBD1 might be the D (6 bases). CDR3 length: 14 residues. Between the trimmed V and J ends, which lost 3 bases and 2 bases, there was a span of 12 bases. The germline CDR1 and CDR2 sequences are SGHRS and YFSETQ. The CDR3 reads CASSSSGVTYEQYF. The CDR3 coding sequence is TGCGCCAGCAGCTCTTCAGGGGTAACCTACGAGCAGTACTTC.

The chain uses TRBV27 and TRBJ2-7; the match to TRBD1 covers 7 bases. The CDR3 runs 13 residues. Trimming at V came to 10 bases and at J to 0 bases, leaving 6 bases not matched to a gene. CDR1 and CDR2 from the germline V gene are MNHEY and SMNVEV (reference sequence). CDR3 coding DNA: TGTGCCACTGGAGGACAGGCCTCCTACGAGCAGTACTTC. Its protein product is CATGGQASYEQYF.

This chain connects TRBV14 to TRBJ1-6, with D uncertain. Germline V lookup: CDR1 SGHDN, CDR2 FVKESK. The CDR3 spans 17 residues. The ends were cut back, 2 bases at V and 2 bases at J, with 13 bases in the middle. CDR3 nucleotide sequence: TGTGCCAGCAGCCAAACCCCGGACGGGACCTATAATTCACCCCTCCACTTT. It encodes CASSQTPDGTYNSPLHF.

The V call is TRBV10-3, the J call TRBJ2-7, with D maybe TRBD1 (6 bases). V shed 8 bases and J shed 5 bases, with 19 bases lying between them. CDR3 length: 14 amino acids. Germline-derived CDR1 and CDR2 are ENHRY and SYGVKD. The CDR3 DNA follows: TGTGCCATCGGGGGCGCGGCAGGGCAGGACGAGCAGTACTTC. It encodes CAIGGAAGQDEQYF.

The chain's CDR3 is CASSADQYNSPLHF. The CDR3 coding sequence is TGTGCCAGCAGCGCCGATCAGTATAATTCACCCCTCCACTTT. The chain recombines TRBV9 with TRBJ1-6, with D hard to call. CDR3 length: 14 residues. The germline V gene has CDR1 SGDLS and CDR2 YYNGEE. V was trimmed by 3 bases and J by 4 bases, leaving 8 bases between them.

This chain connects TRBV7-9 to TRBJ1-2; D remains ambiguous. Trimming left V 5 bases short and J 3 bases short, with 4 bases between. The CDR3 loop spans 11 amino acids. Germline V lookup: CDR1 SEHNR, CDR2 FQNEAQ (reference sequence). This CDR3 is CASSRDYGYTF. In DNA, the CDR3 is TGTGCCAGCAGCCGGGACTATGGCTACACCTTC.

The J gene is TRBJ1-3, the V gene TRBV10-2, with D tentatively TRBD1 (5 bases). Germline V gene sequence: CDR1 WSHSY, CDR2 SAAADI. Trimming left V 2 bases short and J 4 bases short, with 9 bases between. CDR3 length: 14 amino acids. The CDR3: CASSEGAKGNTIYF. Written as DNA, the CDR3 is TGCGCCAGCAGTGAGGGGGCAAAAGGAAACACCATATATTTT.

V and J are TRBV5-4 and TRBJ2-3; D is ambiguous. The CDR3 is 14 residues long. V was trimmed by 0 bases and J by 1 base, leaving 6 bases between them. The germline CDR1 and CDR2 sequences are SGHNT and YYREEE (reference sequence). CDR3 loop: CASSLGEGTDTQYF. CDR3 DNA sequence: TGTGCCAGCAGCTTGGGCGAGGGCACAGATACGCAGTATTTT.

The CDR3 loop is CASSLGESTSTDTQYF. The CDR3 bases are TGCGCCAGCAGCTTGGGAGAGAGCACTAGCACAGATACGCAGTATTTT. The J gene is TRBJ2-3, the V gene TRBV5-1; D call uncertain. V gave up 0 bases and J gave up 0 bases, with 11 bases separating them. Germline V gene lookup returns CDR1 SGHRS and CDR2 YFSETQ. The CDR3 has 16 amino acids. The variable domain in full, completed from reference TRBV5-1 and TRBJ2-3, reads KAGVTQTPRYLIKTRGQQVTLSCSPISGHRSVSWYQQTPGQGLQFLFEYFSETQRNKGNFPGRFSGRQFSNSRSEMNVSTLELGDSALYLCASSLGESTSTDTQYFGPGTRLTVL.

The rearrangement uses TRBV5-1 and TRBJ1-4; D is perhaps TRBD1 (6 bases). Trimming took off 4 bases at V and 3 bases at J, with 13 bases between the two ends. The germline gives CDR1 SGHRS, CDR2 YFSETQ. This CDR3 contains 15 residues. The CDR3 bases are TGCGCCAGCAGCAACGAGCAGGGGCCTAATGAAAAACTGTTTTTT. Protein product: CASSNEQGPNEKLFF.

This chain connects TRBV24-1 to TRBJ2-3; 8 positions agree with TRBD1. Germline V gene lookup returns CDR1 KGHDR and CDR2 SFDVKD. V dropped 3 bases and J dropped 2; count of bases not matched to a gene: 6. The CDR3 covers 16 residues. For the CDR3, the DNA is TGTGCCACCAGTGATCCTCGGACAGGGCCCACAGATACGCAGTATTTT. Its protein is CATSDPRTGPTDTQYF.

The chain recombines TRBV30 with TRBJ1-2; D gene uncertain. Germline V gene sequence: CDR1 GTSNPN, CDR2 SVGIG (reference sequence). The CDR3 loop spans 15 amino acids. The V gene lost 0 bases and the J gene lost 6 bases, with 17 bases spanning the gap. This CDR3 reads CAWSVRRDTPNGYTF. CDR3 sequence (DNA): TGTGCCTGGAGTGTTAGACGGGATACTCCCAATGGCTACACCTTC. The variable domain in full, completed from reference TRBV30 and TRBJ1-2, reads SQTIHQWPATLVQPVGSPLSLECTVEGTSNPNLYWYRQAAGRGLQLLFYSVGIGQISSEVPQNLSASRPQDRQFILSSKKLLLSDSGFYLCAWSVRRDTPNGYTFGSGTRLTVV.

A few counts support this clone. The CDR3 coding sequence is TGTGCCACCAGCAGAGATCAGGAGGGTTCACCCCTCCACTTT. The encoded protein is CATSRDQEGSPLHF. The chain has TRBV15 and TRBJ1-6; no clear D gene. V shed 0 bases and J shed 9 bases, with 9 bases lying between them. The CDR3 is 14 residues long. From germline, CDR1 is LNHNV and CDR2 YYDKDF (reference sequence).

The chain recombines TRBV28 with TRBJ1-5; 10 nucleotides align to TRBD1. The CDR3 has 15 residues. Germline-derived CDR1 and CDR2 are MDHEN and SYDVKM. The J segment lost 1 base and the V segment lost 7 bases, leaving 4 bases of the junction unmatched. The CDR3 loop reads CASISGQGSNQPQHF. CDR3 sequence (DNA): TGTGCCAGCATCTCGGGACAGGGGAGCAATCAGCCCCAGCATTTT.

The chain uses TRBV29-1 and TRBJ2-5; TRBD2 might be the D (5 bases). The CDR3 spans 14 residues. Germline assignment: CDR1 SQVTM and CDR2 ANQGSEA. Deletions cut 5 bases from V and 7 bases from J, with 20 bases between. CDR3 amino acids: CSVPNTREGRTQYF. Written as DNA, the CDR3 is TGCAGCGTTCCCAACACAAGAGAGGGTAGGACCCAGTACTTC.

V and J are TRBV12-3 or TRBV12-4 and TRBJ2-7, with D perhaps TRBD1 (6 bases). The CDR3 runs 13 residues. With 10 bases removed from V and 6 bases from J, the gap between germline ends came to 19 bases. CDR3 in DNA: TGTGCCATCAAAACAGGGCTCGCTGCCGAGCAGTACTTC. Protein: CAIKTGLAAEQYF.

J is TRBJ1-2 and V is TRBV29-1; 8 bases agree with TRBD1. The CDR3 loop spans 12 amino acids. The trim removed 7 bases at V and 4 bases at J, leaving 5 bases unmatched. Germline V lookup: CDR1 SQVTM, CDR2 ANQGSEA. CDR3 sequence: CSAAGGGYGYTF. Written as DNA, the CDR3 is TGCAGCGCGGCAGGGGGCGGCTATGGCTACACCTTC.

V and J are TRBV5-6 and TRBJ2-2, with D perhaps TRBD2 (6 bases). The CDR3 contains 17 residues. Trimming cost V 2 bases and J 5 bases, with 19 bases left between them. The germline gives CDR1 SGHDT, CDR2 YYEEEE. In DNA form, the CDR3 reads TGTGCCAGCAGCTTCGAAGGGCGGGGACCAGCGACCGGGGAGCTGTTTTTT. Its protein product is CASSFEGRGPATGELFF.

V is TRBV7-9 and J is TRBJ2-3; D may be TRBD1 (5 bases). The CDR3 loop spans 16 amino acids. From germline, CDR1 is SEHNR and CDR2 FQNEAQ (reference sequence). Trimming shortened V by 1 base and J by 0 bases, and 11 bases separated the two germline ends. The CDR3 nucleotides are TGTGCCAGCAGCTTAGGTCTGGGGCAGAGCACAGATACGCAGTATTTT. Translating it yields CASSLGLGQSTDTQYF.

CDR3 loop: CASSIGGRTGIWEAFF. The DNA of the CDR3 is TGTGCCAGTAGTATAGGAGGTCGGACAGGCATTTGGGAAGCTTTCTTT. The rearrangement uses TRBV19 and TRBJ1-1; 7 bases match TRBD1. Germline CDR1 LNHDA, CDR2 SQIVND (reference sequence). The CDR3 is 16 amino acids. V trimming: 1 base; J trimming: 8 bases; junction bases outside the gene matches: 13.

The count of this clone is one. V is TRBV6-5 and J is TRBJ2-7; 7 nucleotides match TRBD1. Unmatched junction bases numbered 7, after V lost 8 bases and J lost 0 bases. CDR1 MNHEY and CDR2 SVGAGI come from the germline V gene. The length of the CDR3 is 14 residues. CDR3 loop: CASSYRDSSYEQYF. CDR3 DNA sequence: TGTGCCAGCTCCTACCGGGACAGCTCCTACGAGCAGTACTTC.

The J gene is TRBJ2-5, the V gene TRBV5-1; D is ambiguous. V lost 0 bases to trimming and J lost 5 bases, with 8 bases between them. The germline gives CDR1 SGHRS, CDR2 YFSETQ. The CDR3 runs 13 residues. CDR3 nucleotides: TGCGCCAGCAGCTTGGCGTACGGGGAGACCCAGTACTTC. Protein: CASSLAYGETQYF. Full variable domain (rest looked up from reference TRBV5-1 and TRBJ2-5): KAGVTQTPRYLIKTRGQQVTLSCSPISGHRSVSWYQQTPGQGLQFLFEYFSETQRNKGNFPGRFSGRQFSNSRSEMNVSTLELGDSALYLCASSLAYGETQYFGPGTRLLVL.

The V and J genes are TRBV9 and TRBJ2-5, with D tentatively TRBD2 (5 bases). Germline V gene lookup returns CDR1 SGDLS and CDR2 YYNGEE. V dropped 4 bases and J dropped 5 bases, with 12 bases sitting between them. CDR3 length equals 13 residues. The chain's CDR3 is CASSPGRGETQYF. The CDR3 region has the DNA TGTGCCAGCAGCCCAGGACGAGGGGAGACCCAGTACTTC.

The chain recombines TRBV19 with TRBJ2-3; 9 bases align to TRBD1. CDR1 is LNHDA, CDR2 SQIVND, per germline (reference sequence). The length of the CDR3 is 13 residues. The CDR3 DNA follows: TGTGGTATCCGGGACAGGGACACAGATACGCAGTATTTT. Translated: CGIRDRDTDTQYF.

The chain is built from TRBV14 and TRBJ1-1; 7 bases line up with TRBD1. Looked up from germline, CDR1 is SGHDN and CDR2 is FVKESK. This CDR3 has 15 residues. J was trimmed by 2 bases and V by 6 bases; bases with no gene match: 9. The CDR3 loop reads CASSPVGTANTEAFF. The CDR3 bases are TGTGCCAGCAGTCCGGTTGGGACAGCTAACACTGAAGCTTTCTTT.

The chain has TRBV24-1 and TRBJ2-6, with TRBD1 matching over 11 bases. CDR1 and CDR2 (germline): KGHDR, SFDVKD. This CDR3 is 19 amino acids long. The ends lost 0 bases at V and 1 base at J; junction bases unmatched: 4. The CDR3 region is CATSDLPGTGGSGANVLTF. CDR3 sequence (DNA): TGTGCCACCAGTGATTTGCCAGGGACAGGGGGGTCTGGGGCCAACGTCCTGACTTTC.

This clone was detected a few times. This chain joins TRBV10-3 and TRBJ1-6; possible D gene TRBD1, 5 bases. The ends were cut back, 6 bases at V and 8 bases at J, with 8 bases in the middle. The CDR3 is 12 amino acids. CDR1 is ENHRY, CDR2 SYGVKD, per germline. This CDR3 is CAIRGGDSPLHF. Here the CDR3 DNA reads TGTGCCATCAGGGGAGGGGATTCACCCCTCCACTTT.

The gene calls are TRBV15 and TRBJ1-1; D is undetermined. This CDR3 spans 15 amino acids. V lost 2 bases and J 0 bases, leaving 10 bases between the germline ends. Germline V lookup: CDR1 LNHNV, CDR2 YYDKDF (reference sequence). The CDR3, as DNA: TGTGCCACCAGCAGAACTATCCTCATGAACACTGAAGCTTTCTTT. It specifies CATSRTILMNTEAFF.

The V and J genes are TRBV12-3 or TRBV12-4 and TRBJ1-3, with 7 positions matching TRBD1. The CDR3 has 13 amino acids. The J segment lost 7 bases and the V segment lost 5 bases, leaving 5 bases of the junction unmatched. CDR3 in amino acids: CASSLYRGNTIYF. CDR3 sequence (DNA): TGTGCCAGCAGTCTCTACAGGGGTAACACCATATATTTT.

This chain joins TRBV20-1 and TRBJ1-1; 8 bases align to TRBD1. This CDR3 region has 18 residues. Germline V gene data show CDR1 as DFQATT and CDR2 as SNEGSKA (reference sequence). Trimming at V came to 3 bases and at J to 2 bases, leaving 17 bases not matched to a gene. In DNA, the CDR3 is TGCAGTGCTAGTAGGCTCCGGACAGGGAGGGGGGTAAACACTGAAGCTTTCTTT. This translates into CSASRLRTGRGVNTEAFF.